The text below deals with one T cell receptor beta chain. Its target is not known. V gave up 8 bases and J gave up 4 bases; unmatched junction bases: 12. From germline, CDR1 is SNHLY and CDR2 FYNNEI. This CDR3 spans 18 amino acids. This sample was included in a study of cytomegalovirus exposure and HLA in healthy donors. Study-level findings and limits: Previous analysis showed most TCR beta V segments were productive about 87% or about 30% of the time. TCR beta sequences numbering roughly 16,000 were associated with HLA alleles at 0.05 false discovery rate in a later analysis. Common viral pathogens seemed, in a later analysis, to connect with several of the most significant clusters. A further, later analysis showed that HLA-associated TCR beta chains (compared with equally common others) were more clonally expanded.

Both 60 Vbeta primers and 13 Jbeta primers went into the PCR. Clones were sequenced by immunoSEQ multiplex PCR, and TCRdb holds only the in-frame ones, with some missing. The table records roughly 150,000 clones, approximately 84% of them present only once. The clonotype was recovered from a woman in her late teens or twenties in good health and CMV-seronegative. V gene TRBV2 combines with J gene TRBJ2-3; 16 bases are shared with TRBD2. Sequencing used PBMCs. The CDR3 sequence is CASGPGTSGGAHADTQYF. CDR3 coding DNA: TGTGCCAGCGGCCCCGGGACTAGCGGGGGGGCCCACGCAGATACGCAGTATTTT.